The 2 T cell receptor beta chains below were found in one sample sequenced in a study of vaccination and CD4 T cells after COVID-19. No antigen is known for these receptors. Oncomine TCR Beta short-read sequencing was applied to DNA from cultured CD4+ T cells. TCRdb fed the PCR reads into MiXCR, producing one record per CDR3 protein. There are about 10,000 distinct CDR3 sequences in the sample; 65% occur only once, and 20% to 30% lies in the top ten. Treatment described: roughly nine-day PBMC culture with coronavirus spike peptide pools or control peptides (ViraFEST assay). This sample comprised CD4+ T cells from blood, cultured in vitro, obtained before SARS-CoV-2 vaccination. The receptors originated from a human donor who had recovered from COVID-19.

The V and J genes are TRBV7-7 and TRBJ2-1, with 10 bases matching TRBD2. The J segment lost 13 bases and the V segment lost 5 bases, leaving 8 bases of the junction unmatched. Germline CDR1 reads SSHAT; CDR2 reads FNYEAQ (reference sequence). CDR3 length: 13 residues. CDR3 sequence (DNA): TGTGCCAGCAGCCGCCAGCGGGAGGGCCCCCAGTTCTTC. Protein: CASSRQREGPQFF.

This clonotype appeared a few times. The rearrangement uses TRBV19 and TRBJ2-5, with 8 bases that match TRBD2. The V and J ends lost 5 bases and 4 bases, in that order; junction bases with no gene match: 9. Germline CDR1 LNHDA, CDR2 SQIVND (reference sequence). This CDR3 contains 15 residues. The CDR3 nucleotides read TGTGCCAGTAGTTCTACCGGGACTAGAGGAGAGACCCAGTACTTC. Its translation is CASSSTGTRGETQYF.